A selection of T cell receptor beta chains follows, all from one sample in a study of T cell responses to AZD1222 COVID-19 vaccine. Sequencing was performed with immunoSEQ multiplex PCR; in TCRdb, only in-frame clones are kept and a portion is missing. Of 110,000 or so clones listed, approximately 89% are singletons. The sample here was peripheral blood, taken 28 days after the second AZD1222 dose. These receptors originate from an adult who received the AZD1222 COVID-19 vaccine. Both conserved end residues are part of each CDR3. A D gene is named only where the DNA matches it firmly. Part of the rows lack a size; the others show once, few, many or a class for expanded clones.

CDR3aa: CSVEGHYGYTF; CDR3nt: TGCAGCGTTGAGGGGCACTATGGCTACACCTTC; abundance: .; d_gene: .; v_gene: TRBV29-1; j_gene: TRBJ1-2
CDR3aa: CASRPTPGNQPQHF; CDR3nt: TGTGCCAGCAGACCCACCCCAGGGAATCAGCCCCAGCATTTT; abundance: .; d_gene: .; v_gene: TRBV27; j_gene: TRBJ1-5
CDR3aa: CASSPGDSLNYGYTF; CDR3nt: TGTGCCAGCAGCCCAGGCGACAGTCTTAACTATGGCTACACCTTC; abundance: .; d_gene: .; v_gene: TRBV7-9; j_gene: TRBJ1-2
CDR3aa: CASSQVPRGHEQYF; CDR3nt: TGTGCCAGCAGCCAAGTCCCCCGGGGGCACGAGCAGTACTTC; abundance: few; d_gene: .; v_gene: TRBV3-1/TRBV3-2; j_gene: TRBJ2-7
CDR3aa: CASSRDPVNSPLHF; CDR3nt: TGTGCCAGCAGCCGGGACCCAGTTAATTCACCCCTCCACTTT; abundance: .; d_gene: .; v_gene: TRBV7-2; j_gene: TRBJ1-6
CDR3aa: CASSVTRDTDNSPLHF; CDR3nt: TGTGCCAGCAGCGTAACCCGGGACACCGATAATTCACCCCTCCACTTT; abundance: once; d_gene: .; v_gene: TRBV7-2; j_gene: TRBJ1-6
CDR3aa: CSGKQLMNTEAFF; CDR3nt: TGCAGCGGTAAACAGCTCATGAACACTGAAGCTTTCTTT; abundance: .; d_gene: .; v_gene: TRBV29-1; j_gene: TRBJ1-1
CDR3aa: CAIRGDRVNEQFF; CDR3nt: TGTGCCATCAGGGGGGACAGGGTCAATGAGCAGTTCTTC; abundance: .; d_gene: TRBD1; v_gene: TRBV10-3; j_gene: TRBJ2-1
CDR3aa: CASSLDRAGELFF; CDR3nt: TGTGCCAGCAGCTTAGATCGCGCCGGGGAGCTGTTTTTT; abundance: .; d_gene: .; v_gene: TRBV7-7; j_gene: TRBJ2-2
CDR3aa: CASSLGDSFAYNEQFF; CDR3nt: TGCGCCAGCAGCTTGGGGGACAGCTTCGCTTACAATGAGCAGTTCTTC; abundance: .; d_gene: TRBD1; v_gene: TRBV5-1; j_gene: TRBJ2-1
CDR3aa: CASSALQGTGELFF; CDR3nt: TGTGCCAGTAGTGCTTTACAGGGGACCGGGGAGCTGTTTTTT; abundance: .; d_gene: TRBD1; v_gene: TRBV19; j_gene: TRBJ2-2
CDR3aa: CASSYTGANNSPLHF; CDR3nt: TGTGCCAGCAGTTACACAGGGGCAAATAATTCACCCCTCCACTTT; abundance: .; d_gene: TRBD1; v_gene: TRBV6-5; j_gene: TRBJ1-6
CDR3aa: CASSPGTVNTEAFF; CDR3nt: TGTGCCAGCTCACCTGGGACAGTGAACACTGAAGCTTTCTTT; abundance: .; d_gene: TRBD1; v_gene: TRBV18; j_gene: TRBJ1-1
CDR3aa: CASSFPVTDTQYF; CDR3nt: TGTGCCAGCAGTTTCCCAGTCACAGATACGCAGTATTTT; abundance: .; d_gene: .; v_gene: TRBV28; j_gene: TRBJ2-3
CDR3aa: CASKSGMNTEAFF; CDR3nt: TGCGCCAGCAAGTCAGGAATGAACACTGAAGCTTTCTTT; abundance: .; d_gene: .; v_gene: TRBV10-2; j_gene: TRBJ1-1
CDR3aa: CASRSGTEQTQYF; CDR3nt: TGTGCCAGCAGATCCGGGACCGAGCAGACCCAGTACTTC; abundance: .; d_gene: .; v_gene: TRBV12-3/TRBV12-4; j_gene: TRBJ2-5
CDR3aa: CASSLVRENTEAFF; CDR3nt: TGTGCCAGCAGCTTAGTCAGGGAGAACACTGAAGCTTTCTTT; abundance: .; d_gene: .; v_gene: TRBV11-2; j_gene: TRBJ1-1
CDR3aa: CASSQDGSYGYTF; CDR3nt: TGCGCCAGCAGCCAAGACGGCAGCTATGGCTACACCTTC; abundance: .; d_gene: .; v_gene: TRBV4-3; j_gene: TRBJ1-2
CDR3aa: CATSALGASGREDEQFF; CDR3nt: TGTGCCACCAGTGCCCTGGGGGCTAGCGGGCGGGAGGATGAGCAGTTCTTC; abundance: .; d_gene: TRBD2; v_gene: TRBV24-1; j_gene: TRBJ2-1
CDR3aa: CASSYELLASETQYF; CDR3nt: TGTGCCAGCAGTTACGAGCTCCTTGCGTCGGAGACCCAGTACTTC; abundance: .; d_gene: .; v_gene: TRBV6-6; j_gene: TRBJ2-5
CDR3aa: CASSWGPSNQPQHF; CDR3nt: TGTGCCAGCAGCTGGGGACCCAGCAATCAGCCCCAGCATTTT; abundance: .; d_gene: .; v_gene: TRBV11-2; j_gene: TRBJ1-5
CDR3aa: CASSLELRETEAFF; CDR3nt: TGTGCCAGCAGCTTAGAACTCAGGGAAACTGAAGCTTTCTTT; abundance: .; d_gene: .; v_gene: TRBV7-9; j_gene: TRBJ1-1
CDR3aa: CASSLGASSYNEQFF; CDR3nt: TGCGCCAGCAGCTTGGGGGCCAGCTCCTACAATGAGCAGTTCTTC; abundance: .; d_gene: .; v_gene: TRBV5-1; j_gene: TRBJ2-1
CDR3aa: CASSLNGPGITYGYTF; CDR3nt: TGTGCCAGCAGCTTAAACGGCCCAGGAATTACTTATGGCTACACCTTC; abundance: once; d_gene: .; v_gene: TRBV7-3; j_gene: TRBJ1-2
CDR3aa: CASSQAGSAGGFTDTQYF; CDR3nt: TGCGCCAGCAGCCAAGCGGGTTCGGCGGGGGGGTTCACAGATACGCAGTATTTT; abundance: .; d_gene: TRBD2; v_gene: TRBV4-1; j_gene: TRBJ2-3
CDR3aa: CASSRGTSGYNEQFF; CDR3nt: TGTGCCAGCAGCCGAGGGACTAGCGGATACAATGAGCAGTTCTTC; abundance: .; d_gene: TRBD2; v_gene: TRBV6-5; j_gene: TRBJ2-1
CDR3aa: CASSYEGRADTQYF; CDR3nt: TGTGCCAGCAGTTACGAGGGGCGGGCAGATACGCAGTATTTT; abundance: .; d_gene: .; v_gene: TRBV6-5; j_gene: TRBJ2-3
CDR3aa: CASSTANEQFF; CDR3nt: TGTGCCAGTAGTACCGCAAATGAGCAGTTCTTC; abundance: .; d_gene: .; v_gene: TRBV19; j_gene: TRBJ2-1
CDR3aa: CASSPDRGAPLHF; CDR3nt: TGTGCCAGCAGCCCCGACAGGGGAGCACCCCTCCACTTT; abundance: .; d_gene: TRBD1; v_gene: TRBV11-2; j_gene: TRBJ1-6
CDR3aa: CASSLGPALSEAFF; CDR3nt: TGTGCCAGCAGCTTGGGCCCCGCGTTGTCTGAAGCTTTCTTT; abundance: once; d_gene: .; v_gene: TRBV5-4; j_gene: TRBJ1-1
CDR3aa: CASKTAGTDTQYF; CDR3nt: TGTGCCAGTAAGACGGCCGGCACAGATACGCAGTATTTT; abundance: .; d_gene: .; v_gene: TRBV19; j_gene: TRBJ2-3
CDR3aa: CASGGRNFYEQYF; CDR3nt: TGTGCCAGCGGGGGGCGGAACTTCTACGAGCAGTACTTC; abundance: .; d_gene: .; v_gene: TRBV19; j_gene: TRBJ2-7
CDR3aa: CASSQGVGYTGELFF; CDR3nt: TGTGCCAGCAGCCAAGGGGTCGGATACACCGGGGAGCTGTTTTTT; abundance: .; d_gene: .; v_gene: TRBV7-2; j_gene: TRBJ2-2
CDR3aa: CATSDFWDRGTQETQYF; CDR3nt: TGTGCCACCAGTGATTTTTGGGACAGGGGTACCCAAGAGACCCAGTACTTC; abundance: .; d_gene: TRBD1; v_gene: TRBV24-1; j_gene: TRBJ2-5
CDR3aa: CASSLPGTVGYTF; CDR3nt: TGTGCCAGCAGCCTCCCCGGGACGGTTGGCTACACCTTC; abundance: .; d_gene: .; v_gene: TRBV6-6; j_gene: TRBJ1-2
CDR3aa: CASLDRGDTGELFF; CDR3nt: TGTGCCAGTTTGGACAGGGGGGACACCGGGGAGCTGTTTTTT; abundance: .; d_gene: TRBD1; v_gene: TRBV19; j_gene: TRBJ2-2
CDR3aa: CASSLVVSSPLHF; CDR3nt: TGTGCCAGCAGCTTAGTGGTCAGTTCACCCCTCCACTTT; abundance: .; d_gene: .; v_gene: TRBV7-2; j_gene: TRBJ1-6
CDR3aa: CASSEPGPHYGYTF; CDR3nt: TGTGCCAGCAGTGAACCGGGACCTCACTATGGCTACACCTTC; abundance: .; d_gene: .; v_gene: TRBV25-1; j_gene: TRBJ1-2
CDR3aa: CASTWGGDQPQHF; CDR3nt: TGTGCCAGCACCTGGGGGGGAGATCAGCCCCAGCATTTT; abundance: .; d_gene: .; v_gene: TRBV7-9; j_gene: TRBJ1-5
CDR3aa: CASSLMGYNYGYTF; CDR3nt: TGTGCCAGCAGCTTAATGGGGTATAACTATGGCTACACCTTC; abundance: .; d_gene: .; v_gene: TRBV7-9; j_gene: TRBJ1-2
CDR3aa: CAIRQGVGEQYF; CDR3nt: TGTGCCATCAGACAGGGGGTAGGCGAGCAGTACTTC; abundance: .; d_gene: TRBD1; v_gene: TRBV10-3; j_gene: TRBJ2-7
CDR3aa: CASSHSYRGLFF; CDR3nt: TGTGCCAGCAGTCATTCCTACAGGGGACTGTTTTTT; abundance: .; d_gene: TRBD1; v_gene: TRBV6-2/TRBV6-3; j_gene: TRBJ1-4
CDR3aa: CASRKIRTGVGEKLFF; CDR3nt: TGTGCCAGCCGTAAAATAAGGACAGGTGTTGGTGAAAAACTGTTTTTT; abundance: .; d_gene: TRBD1; v_gene: TRBV19; j_gene: TRBJ1-4
CDR3aa: CASSLGTGAGAGELFF; CDR3nt: TGTGCCAGCAGCTTAGGAACGGGGGCCGGCGCCGGGGAGCTGTTTTTT; abundance: .; d_gene: .; v_gene: TRBV7-9; j_gene: TRBJ2-2
CDR3aa: CASSSGSYYLQETQYF; CDR3nt: TGTGCCAGCAGTTCGGGCAGCTACTACCTTCAAGAGACCCAGTACTTC; abundance: .; d_gene: .; v_gene: TRBV2; j_gene: TRBJ2-5
CDR3aa: CASSEPMGPQHF; CDR3nt: TGTGCCAGCAGTGAACCCATGGGGCCCCAGCATTTT; abundance: .; d_gene: .; v_gene: TRBV2; j_gene: TRBJ1-5
CDR3aa: CASSQVGGSGNTIYF; CDR3nt: TGTGCCAGCAGCCAAGTAGGGGGTAGTGGAAACACCATATATTTT; abundance: .; d_gene: .; v_gene: TRBV3-1/TRBV3-2; j_gene: TRBJ1-3
CDR3aa: CASSQVVRTTYGYTF; CDR3nt: TGCGCCAGCAGCCAAGTTGTCAGGACGACATATGGCTACACCTTC; abundance: .; d_gene: .; v_gene: TRBV4-3; j_gene: TRBJ1-2
CDR3aa: CASSLPPSTFRNEQFF; CDR3nt: TGTGCCAGCAGCTTACCCCCTTCTACTTTCCGGAATGAGCAGTTCTTC; abundance: .; d_gene: .; v_gene: TRBV7-2; j_gene: TRBJ2-1
CDR3aa: CASSLELEDTF; CDR3nt: TGTGCCAGCAGCTTAGAACTTGAGGACACCTTC; abundance: .; d_gene: .; v_gene: TRBV7-9; j_gene: TRBJ1-2
CDR3aa: CASSLSGPAREQYF; CDR3nt: TGTGCCAGCAGTTTATCGGGCCCAGCTAGGGAGCAGTACTTC; abundance: .; d_gene: .; v_gene: TRBV27; j_gene: TRBJ2-7
CDR3aa: CASSGNRNEQYF; CDR3nt: TGCGCCAGCAGCGGTAACAGGAACGAGCAGTACTTC; abundance: once; d_gene: .; v_gene: TRBV5-1; j_gene: TRBJ2-7
CDR3aa: CAISPGPNEKLFF; CDR3nt: TGTGCCATCAGTCCGGGCCCTAATGAAAAACTGTTTTTT; abundance: .; d_gene: .; v_gene: TRBV10-3; j_gene: TRBJ1-4
CDR3aa: CASSHNGEWDTQYF; CDR3nt: TGTGCCAGCAGCCATAACGGGGAATGGGATACGCAGTATTTT; abundance: .; d_gene: .; v_gene: TRBV3-1/TRBV3-2; j_gene: TRBJ2-3
CDR3aa: CAIRAGAPNTEAFF; CDR3nt: TGTGCCATAAGGGCAGGGGCCCCGAACACTGAAGCTTTCTTT; abundance: .; d_gene: .; v_gene: TRBV19; j_gene: TRBJ1-1